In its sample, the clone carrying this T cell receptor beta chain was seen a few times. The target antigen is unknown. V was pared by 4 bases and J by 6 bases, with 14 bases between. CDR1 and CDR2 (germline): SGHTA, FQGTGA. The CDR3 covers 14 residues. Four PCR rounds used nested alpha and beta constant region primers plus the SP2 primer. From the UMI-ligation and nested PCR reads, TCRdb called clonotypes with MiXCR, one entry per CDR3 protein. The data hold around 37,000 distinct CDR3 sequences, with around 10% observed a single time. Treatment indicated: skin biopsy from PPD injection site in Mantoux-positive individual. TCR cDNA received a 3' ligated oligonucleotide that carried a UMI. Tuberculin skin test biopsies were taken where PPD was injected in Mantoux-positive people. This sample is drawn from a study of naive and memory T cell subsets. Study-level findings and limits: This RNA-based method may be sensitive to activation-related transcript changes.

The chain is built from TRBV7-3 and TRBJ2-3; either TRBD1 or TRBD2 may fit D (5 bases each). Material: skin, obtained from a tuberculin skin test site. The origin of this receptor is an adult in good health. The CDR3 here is CASSSGPSWDTQYF. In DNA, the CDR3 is TGTGCCAGCAGCTCGGGACCCAGCTGGGATACGCAGTATTTT. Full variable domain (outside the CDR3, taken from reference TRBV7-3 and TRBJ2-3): GAGVSQTPSNKVTEKGKYVELRCDPISGHTALYWYRQSLGQGPEFLIYFQGTGAADDSGLPNDRFFAVRPEGSVSTLKIQRTERGDSAVYLCASSSGPSWDTQYFGPGTRLTVL.